These T cell receptor beta chains were read from a single sample in a study of post-analysis software for immune sequencing data. In TCRdb, the PCR reads were re-called with MiXCR into one record per CDR3 protein. The sample has approximately 730,000 distinct CDR3 sequences, 30% seen once. The sample comprised blood. These receptors all come from a girl aged 5-17 years with multiple sclerosis. Each CDR3 is given with its conserved first and last residue. D genes are given only for firm matches. Size values are once, few and many counts, or a class for expanded clones, and some rows have none.

TRBV29-1	TRBJ2-7	few	TRBD2	TGCAGCGTTGATCGGCTAGCGGGAGCCGAGCAGTACTTC	CSVDRLAGAEQYF
TRBV18	TRBJ1-2	.	TRBD1	TGTGCCAGCTCACCGTCGGACAGGGGTGTGTATGGCTACACCTTC	CASSPSDRGVYGYTF
TRBV27	TRBJ1-4	few	TRBD1	TGTGCCAGCAGTATAGGGGGACAGGGGAATGAAAAACTGTTTTTT	CASSIGGQGNEKLFF
TRBV15	TRBJ2-7	few	.	TGTGCCACCAGCACCAGACCCCCTGGCAGGGACCACGAGCAGTACTTC	CATSTRPPGRDHEQYF
TRBV7-9	TRBJ2-5	.	.	TGTGCCAGCAGCTTAGTGTGGGAAGTGGCAGTGGAGACCCAGTACTTC	CASSLVWEVAVETQYF
TRBV5-1	TRBJ2-1	.	TRBD2	TGCGCCAGCAGCTACCGGACTAGCGGGAGCGATGAGCAGTTCTTC	CASSYRTSGSDEQFF
TRBV29-1	TRBJ2-7	many	TRBD2	TGCAGCGTTGAAGTGGCCAGCGGGGGAGACTACGAGCAGTACTTC	CSVEVASGGDYEQYF
TRBV5-6	TRBJ2-1	.	TRBD2	TGTGCCAGCAGCTTCGGGACTAGCGGAGACAATGAGCAGTTCTTC	CASSFGTSGDNEQFF
TRBV28	TRBJ1-6	few	TRBD1	TGTGCCAGCAGTTACCTCGGACAGGGGGATTCACCCCTCCACTTT	CASSYLGQGDSPLHF
TRBV7-2	TRBJ1-1	.	.	TGTGCCAGCAGCGTCAGCCGGGCCACTGAAGCTTTCTTT	CASSVSRATEAFF
TRBV20-1	TRBJ2-5	.	TRBD1	TGCAGTGCATGGGACAGGGGGCGAGAGACCCAGTACTTC	CSAWDRGRETQYF
TRBV19	TRBJ2-1	.	.	TGTGCCAGTAGTACGAGAGGAGTTCACAATGAGCAGTTCTTC	CASSTRGVHNEQFF
TRBV19	TRBJ2-3	few	.	TGTGCCAGTAGTGCCCGGGGTAGAGATACGCAGTATTTT	CASSARGRDTQYF
TRBV19	TRBJ1-5	.	.	TGTGCCAGTAGTTCCCTCCCAGCAGCGACTAGCAATCAGCCCCAGCATTTT	CASSSLPAATSNQPQHF
TRBV20-1	TRBJ2-7	.	TRBD1	TGCAGTGCTATCCCTAAAGACAGGGGGGGGGACGAGCAGTACTTC	CSAIPKDRGGDEQYF
TRBV7-2	TRBJ1-4	.	TRBD1	TGTGCCAGCAGCCTTCAAAGGGGGCGGCTGGAACTGTTTTTT	CASSLQRGRLELFF
TRBV5-1	TRBJ2-3	many	.	TGCGCCAGCAGCCTGGAGGGACAGCCAGACACAGATACGCAGTATTTT	CASSLEGQPDTDTQYF
TRBV7-2	TRBJ2-7	.	.	TGTGCCAGCAGCTTAGCGAGTACTGGCCTCTACGAGCAGTACTTC	CASSLASTGLYEQYF
TRBV20-1	TRBJ2-1	few	.	TGCAGTGCAACGGGACCCCTTGTTCCTGAGCAGTTCTTC	CSATGPLVPEQFF
TRBV10-3	TRBJ2-1	.	TRBD2	TGTGCCATACGACTAGCGGGGGCACATGAGCAGTTCTTC	CAIRLAGAHEQFF
TRBV20-1	TRBJ2-7	.	.	TGCAGTGCTAGAGAGACACTGGCCTACGAGCAGTACTTC	CSARETLAYEQYF
TRBV5-4	TRBJ2-1	.	TRBD2	TGTGCCAGCAGCTTGGCCGGGACTAGCGGGAGTTGGTCCTACAATGAGCAGTTCTTC	CASSLAGTSGSWSYNEQFF